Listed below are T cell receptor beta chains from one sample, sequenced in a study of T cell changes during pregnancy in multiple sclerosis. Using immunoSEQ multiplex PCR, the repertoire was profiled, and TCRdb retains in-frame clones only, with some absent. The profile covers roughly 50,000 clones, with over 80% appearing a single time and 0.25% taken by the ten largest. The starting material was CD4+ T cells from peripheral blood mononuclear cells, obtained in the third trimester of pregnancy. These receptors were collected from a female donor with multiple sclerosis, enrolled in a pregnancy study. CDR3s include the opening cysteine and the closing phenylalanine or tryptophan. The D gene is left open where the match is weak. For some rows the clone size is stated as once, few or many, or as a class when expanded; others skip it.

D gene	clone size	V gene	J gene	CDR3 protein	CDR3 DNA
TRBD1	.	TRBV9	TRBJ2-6	CASRDGTGISGANVLTF	TGTGCCAGCAGAGACGGGACAGGGATCTCTGGGGCCAACGTCCTGACTTTC
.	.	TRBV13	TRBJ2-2	CASSLGHNTGELFF	TGTGCCAGCAGCTTAGGACACAACACCGGGGAGCTGTTTTTT
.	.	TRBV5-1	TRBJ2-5	CASSTGLKQETQYF	TGCGCCAGCAGCACCGGACTGAAGCAAGAGACCCAGTACTTC
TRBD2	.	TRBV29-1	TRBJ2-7	CSVGAGEGSYEQYF	TGCAGCGTTGGCGCGGGGGAAGGTTCCTACGAGCAGTACTTC
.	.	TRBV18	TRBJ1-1	CASSPRSGDQEAFF	TGTGCCAGCTCGCCCCGTTCGGGGGACCAAGAAGCTTTCTTT
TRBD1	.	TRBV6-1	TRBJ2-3	CASRSGGDTQYF	TGTGCCAGCCGATCAGGGGGAGATACGCAGTATTTT
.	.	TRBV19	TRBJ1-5	CASSIETEATQPQHF	TGTGCCAGTAGTATAGAGACCGAGGCAACTCAGCCCCAGCATTTT
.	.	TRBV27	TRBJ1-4	CASAIWGDLGKLFF	TGTGCCAGCGCGATTTGGGGGGATTTAGGAAAACTGTTTTTT
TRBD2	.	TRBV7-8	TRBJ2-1	CASEETSGVNEQFF	TGTGCCAGCGAGGAGACTAGCGGGGTCAATGAGCAGTTCTTC
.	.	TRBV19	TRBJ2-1	CASSIDSQGFNEQFF	TGTGCCAGTAGTATAGATTCCCAGGGGTTCAATGAGCAGTTCTTC
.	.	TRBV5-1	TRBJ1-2	CASSLVGRGGYTF	TGCGCCAGCAGCTTGGTGGGGCGGGGAGGCTACACCTTC
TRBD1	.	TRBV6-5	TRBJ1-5	CASSPDRENQPQHF	TGTGCCAGCAGCCCGGACAGGGAGAATCAGCCCCAGCATTTT
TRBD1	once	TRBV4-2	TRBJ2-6	CASSQDQRGQGVTGANVLTF	TGTGCCAGCAGCCAAGATCAACGAGGACAGGGGGTGACTGGGGCCAACGTCCTGACTTTC
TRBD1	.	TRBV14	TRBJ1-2	CASSYSGTGGIYGYTF	TGTGCCAGCAGCTACTCCGGGACAGGGGGGATATATGGCTACACCTTC
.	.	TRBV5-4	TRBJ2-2	CASSFRLSKRSTGELFF	TGTGCCAGCAGCTTCCGACTCTCTAAGAGGTCGACCGGGGAGCTGTTTTTT
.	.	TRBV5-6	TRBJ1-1	CASSLAGGSDRYTEAFF	TGTGCCAGCAGCTTGGCCGGCGGGTCCGATCGCTACACTGAAGCTTTCTTT
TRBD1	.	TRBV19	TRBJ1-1	CASSITRGRNTEAFF	TGTGCCAGTAGTATCACCAGGGGGCGGAACACTGAAGCTTTCTTT
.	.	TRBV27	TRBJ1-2	CASKNGQVNYGYTF	TGTGCCAGCAAGAATGGCCAGGTGAACTATGGCTACACCTTC